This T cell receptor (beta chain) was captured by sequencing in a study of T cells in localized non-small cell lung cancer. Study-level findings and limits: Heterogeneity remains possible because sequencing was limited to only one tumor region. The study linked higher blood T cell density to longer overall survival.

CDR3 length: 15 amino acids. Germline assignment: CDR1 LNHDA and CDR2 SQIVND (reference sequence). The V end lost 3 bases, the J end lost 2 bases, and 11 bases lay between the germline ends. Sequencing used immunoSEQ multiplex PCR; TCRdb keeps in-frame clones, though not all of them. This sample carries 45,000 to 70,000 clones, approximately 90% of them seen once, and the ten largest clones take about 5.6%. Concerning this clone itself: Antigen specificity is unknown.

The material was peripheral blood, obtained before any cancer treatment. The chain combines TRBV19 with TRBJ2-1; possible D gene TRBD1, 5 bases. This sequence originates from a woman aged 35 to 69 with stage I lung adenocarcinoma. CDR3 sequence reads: CASSISGQAYNEQFF. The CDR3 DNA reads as TGTGCCAGTAGTATCTCCGGACAAGCCTACAATGAGCAGTTCTTC. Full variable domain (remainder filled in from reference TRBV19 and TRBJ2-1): DGGITQSPKYLFRKEGQNVTLSCEQNLNHDAMYWYRQDPGQGLRLIYYSQIVNDFQKGDIAEGYSVSREKKESFPLTVTSAQKNPTAFYLCASSISGQAYNEQFFGPGTRLTVL.